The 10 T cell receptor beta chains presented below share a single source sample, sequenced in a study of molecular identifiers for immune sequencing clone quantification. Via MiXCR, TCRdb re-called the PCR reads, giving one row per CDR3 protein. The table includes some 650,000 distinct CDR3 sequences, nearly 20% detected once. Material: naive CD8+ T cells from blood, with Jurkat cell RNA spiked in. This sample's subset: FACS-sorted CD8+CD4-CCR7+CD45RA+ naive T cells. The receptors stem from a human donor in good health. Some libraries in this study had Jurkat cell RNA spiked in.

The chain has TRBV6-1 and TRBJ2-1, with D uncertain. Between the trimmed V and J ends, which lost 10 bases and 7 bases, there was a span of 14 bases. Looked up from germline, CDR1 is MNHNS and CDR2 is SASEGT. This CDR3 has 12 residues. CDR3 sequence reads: CATVRHRNEQFF. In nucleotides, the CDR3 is TGTGCCACGGTCCGACATCGGAATGAGCAGTTCTTC.

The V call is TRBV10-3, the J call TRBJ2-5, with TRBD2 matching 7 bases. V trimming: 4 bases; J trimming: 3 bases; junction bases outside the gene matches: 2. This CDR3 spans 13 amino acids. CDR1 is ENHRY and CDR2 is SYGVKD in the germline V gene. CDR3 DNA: TGTGCCATCAGTGCGGCGGGAGAAGAGACCCAGTACTTC. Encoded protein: CAISAAGEETQYF.

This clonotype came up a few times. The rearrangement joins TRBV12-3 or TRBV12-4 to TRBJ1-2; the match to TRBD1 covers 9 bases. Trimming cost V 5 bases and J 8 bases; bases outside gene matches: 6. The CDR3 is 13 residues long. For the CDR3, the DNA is TGTGCCAGCAGTCCTGGACAGGGGAAGGGCTACACCTTC. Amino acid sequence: CASSPGQGKGYTF.

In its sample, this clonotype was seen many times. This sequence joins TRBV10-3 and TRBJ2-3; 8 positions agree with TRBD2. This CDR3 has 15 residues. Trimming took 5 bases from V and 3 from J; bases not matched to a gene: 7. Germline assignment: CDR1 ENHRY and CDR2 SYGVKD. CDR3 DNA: TGTGCCATCAGTACGGCGGGGGGTAGTACAGATACGCAGTATTTT. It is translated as CAISTAGGSTDTQYF.

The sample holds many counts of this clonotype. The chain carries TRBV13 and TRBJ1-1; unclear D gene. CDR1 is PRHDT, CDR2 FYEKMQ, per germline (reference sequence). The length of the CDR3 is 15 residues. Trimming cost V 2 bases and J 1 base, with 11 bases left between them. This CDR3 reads CASSLSRRENTEAFF. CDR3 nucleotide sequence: TGTGCCAGCAGCTTAAGTCGGCGGGAGAACACTGAAGCTTTCTTT.

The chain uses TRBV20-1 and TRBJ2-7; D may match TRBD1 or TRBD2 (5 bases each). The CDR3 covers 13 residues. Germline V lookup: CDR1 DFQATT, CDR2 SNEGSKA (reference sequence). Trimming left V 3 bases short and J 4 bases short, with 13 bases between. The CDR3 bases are TGCAGTGCTAGTCCCCCCGGGGCATACGAGCAGTACTTC. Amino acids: CSASPPGAYEQYF.

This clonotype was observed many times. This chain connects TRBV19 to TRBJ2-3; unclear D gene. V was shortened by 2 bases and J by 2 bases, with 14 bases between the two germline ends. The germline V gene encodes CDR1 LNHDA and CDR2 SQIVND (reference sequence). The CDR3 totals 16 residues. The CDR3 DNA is TGTGCCAGTAGTATAAAACACGCGGCGAACACAGATACGCAGTATTTT. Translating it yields CASSIKHAANTDTQYF.

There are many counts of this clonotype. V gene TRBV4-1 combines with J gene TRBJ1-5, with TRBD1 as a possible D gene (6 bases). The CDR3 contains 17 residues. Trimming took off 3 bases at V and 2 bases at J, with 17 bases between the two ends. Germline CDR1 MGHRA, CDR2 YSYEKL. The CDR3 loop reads CASSHEGGGFGNQPQHF. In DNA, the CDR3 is TGCGCCAGCAGCCACGAAGGGGGGGGTTTTGGCAATCAGCCCCAGCATTTT.

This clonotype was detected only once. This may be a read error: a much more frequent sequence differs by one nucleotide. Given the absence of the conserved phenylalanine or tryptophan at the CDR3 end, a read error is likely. The CDR3 nucleotides read TGTGCCAGCAGTGAACTCGATGAGCAGTTCCTC. It translates to CASSELDEQFL. The V and J genes are TRBV25-1 and TRBJ2-1; D remains unclear. Germline-derived CDR1 and CDR2 are MGHDK and SYGVNS. The CDR3 loop spans 11 amino acids. Between the trimmed V and J ends, which lost 2 bases and 8 bases, there was a span of 4 bases.

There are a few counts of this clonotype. The CDR3 loop is CASSSGTAGQHF. The CDR3 DNA sequence: TGTGCCAGCAGTTCCGGGACCGCGGGCCAGCATTTT. The chain joins TRBV6-5 to TRBJ1-5, with D tentatively TRBD1 (5 bases). CDR3 length: 12 amino acids. Germline V gene data show CDR1 as MNHEY and CDR2 as SVGAGI. V lost 4 bases and J 12 bases, leaving 13 bases between the germline ends.